The clone carrying this TCR beta chain appeared a few times. What it recognizes is unknown. This CDR3 has 13 amino acids. The germline V gene encodes CDR1 KGHDR and CDR2 SFDVKD. The V gene lost 7 bases and the J gene lost 3 bases, with 8 bases spanning the gap. This entry is derived from a study of identical twins. Findings and limits, study-wide: Whereas memory repertoires showed no such difference, abundant cord blood beta clonotypes carried fewer insertions. The study drew conclusions from cross-sectional statistical analysis, not from following the same donors.

TCRdb recomputed calls from the 5' RACE reads with MiXCR, one row per CDR3 protein. Altogether about 530,000 distinct CDR3 sequences are present, about 20% being singletons, with the ten largest covering 0.4% to 0.6%. This same sample was also part of a study on yellow fever vaccine responses in identical twins.

This chain joins TRBV24-1 and TRBJ2-2, with a possible D match to TRBD2 (6 bases). The source is a young woman in good health. Sequenced input: CD4+ T cells sorted from blood. CDR3 bases: TGTGCCACCAGGTGGGGGGACACCGGGGAGCTGTTTTTT. It specifies CATRWGDTGELFF.